This T cell receptor beta chain is drawn from a study of blood T cell repertoires in COVID-19. For the study at large: The United States, Italy and Spain were the sources of the acute and convalescent COVID-19 samples.

Authors' data handling: Amplified reference gene primers provided the basis for estimating nucleated cell counts. The protocol was immunoSEQ multiplex PCR, while the TCRdb copy is restricted to in-frame clones and leaves out a portion. D and trimming come from the DNA, and the V and J calls and clone size come from that table. The table records 110,000 to 150,000 clones, 84% of them present only once. This clone was detected a few times. The CDR3 consists of 17 residues. V was cut by 0 bases and J by 0 bases, with 10 bases left in between. CDR1 is SGHNT and CDR2 is YYREEE in the germline V gene (reference sequence).

This sequence originates from a human donor in a cohort sampled during active COVID-19. The specimen was peripheral blood. The J gene is TRBJ1-6, the V gene TRBV5-4; D is unclear. CDR3 region: CASSLGGGSSYNSPLHF. CDR3 DNA: TGTGCCAGCAGCTTGGGCGGAGGGAGCTCCTATAATTCACCCCTCCACTTT.